What follows describes a single TCR beta chain. Which antigen it targets is not known. It has no much larger one-base neighbor in the sample; base qualities were not kept. The source of the sample is a study of blood T cells in healthy people across ages (dated by TCRdb to between 2014 and 2016). Background on the whole study: In model experiments, template switching captured about one uniquely barcoded TCR beta cDNA molecule for every two T cells. Age-related changes in TCR beta repertoire diversity were measured in the study by deep sequencing normalized with unique cDNA molecular identifiers. The donors were split into four age groups: young (average around 15 years), middle-aged (39), aged (more than 60) and long-lived (more than 80). To avoid experimental bias, donors of different ages were randomly spread across the sequencing lanes. Using the same blood draw, the study looked at two additional independent replicas of 1 million unique cDNA reads for two donors, one aged 18 to 30 and the other aged 80 or older.

V and J are truncated by 10 bases and 1 base respectively, leaving an intervening sequence of 16 bases. The CDR3 spans 14 residues, from the cysteine through the phenylalanine. Here the CDR3 DNA is all that survives: 42 bases in frame from base 1. From a lookup of the germline V gene, CDR1 and CDR2 are WSHSY and SAAADI. What the research found in general, with its limitations: Observed TCR beta diversity correlated strongly with the percentage of naive T cells measured by flow cytometry. Estimates of total diversity based on one million sequenced T cells were regarded as lower bounds and as underestimates. Because the CMV infection status of the donors was unknown, age-related changes in expanded clonotypes may potentially have been confounded. Since profiling was done on bulk unsorted PBMCs, naive and antigen-experienced compartments could not be conclusively compared. As age increased, observed TCR beta diversity per million T cells dropped in a roughly linear way, and a significant reduction was already evident by age roughly 36. Compared with the aged group, more naive CD4+ T cells, fewer expanded clones and increased TCR diversity were shown by the long-lived group, suggesting age selection.

The approximately 41 donors, aged about 6 to 100 years, were systemically healthy Caucasian individuals from Russia. Each donor gave ten milliliters of peripheral blood, collected into EDTA-treated Vacutainer tubes. Ficoll-Paque density-gradient centrifugation was used to isolate PBMCs, with at least 6.5 million obtained per sample. Trizol reagent was used to extract total RNA from PBMCs, with at least 6 micrograms per sample. For every donor, an aliquot of PBMCs went through flow cytometry to measure the percentages of naive CD45RAhigh/CD27high T cells. Library generation was performed with 5' RACE. Sequencing took place on an Illumina HiSeq 2500. A second PCR of about 7 to 12 cycles was run with a J-beta primer mix and a sample-barcoded 5' primer. A template-switch 5' adaptor carrying 12 random nucleotides introduced a unique molecular identifier onto each TCR beta cDNA molecule. Each sample yielded at least 3 million CDR3-containing paired-end reads. First-strand cDNA synthesis was performed from all RNA using the Mint cDNA synthesis kit, with priming by a TRBC-specific oligonucleotide. All cDNA was treated with uracil-DNA glycosylase and then went through a first 18-cycle PCR with the universal primers M1SS and BC2_uni_R. The published analysis was carried out like this. For normalization, 1 million high-quality reads, each with a distinct molecular identifier, were randomly selected from each sample. Reads with shared molecular identifiers were discarded instead of being binned into consensus sequences. CDR3 identification, clonotype clustering and error correction used MiTCR with a Q25 quality threshold and the strictest error-elimination algorithm. A nonparametric unseen species model with Euler transformation was used to estimate a lower bound on total TCR beta diversity. The public reads were quality trimmed at Q25 with fastp and then assembled into clones with MiXCR by TCRdb, keeping productive beta chains. Each entry merges the rows of one CDR3 protein and shows their most common DNA and genes. None of the V and J calls come from the authors' own analysis; TCRdb made them. In all, the sample holds 700,000 to 1,000,000 distinct CDR3 sequences, and about 42% of those were seen once. The ten largest account for around 21% of the sample.

Sequenced input: blood. The chain links TRBV10-2 with TRBJ1-1, with an unclear D gene assignment. This receptor was taken from a man in his fifties or sixties in good health. CDR3 reads: CATRSSAGNTEAFF. The nucleotide sequence reads as follows: TGCGCCACCCGGTCCTCCGCTGGGAACACTGAAGCTTTCTTT.